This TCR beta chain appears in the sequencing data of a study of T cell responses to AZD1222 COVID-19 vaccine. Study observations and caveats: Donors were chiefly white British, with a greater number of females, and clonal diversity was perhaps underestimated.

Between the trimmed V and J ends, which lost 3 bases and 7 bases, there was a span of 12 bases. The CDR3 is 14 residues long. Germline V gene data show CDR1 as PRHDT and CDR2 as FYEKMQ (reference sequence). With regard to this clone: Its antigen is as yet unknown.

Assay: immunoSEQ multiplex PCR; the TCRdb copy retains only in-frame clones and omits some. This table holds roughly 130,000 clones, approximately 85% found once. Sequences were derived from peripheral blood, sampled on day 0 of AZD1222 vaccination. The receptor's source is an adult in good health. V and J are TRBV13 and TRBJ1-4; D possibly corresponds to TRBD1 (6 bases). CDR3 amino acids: CASSLGGAGEKLFF. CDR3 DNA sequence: TGTGCCAGCAGCTTGGGGGGCGCTGGTGAAAAACTGTTTTTT.